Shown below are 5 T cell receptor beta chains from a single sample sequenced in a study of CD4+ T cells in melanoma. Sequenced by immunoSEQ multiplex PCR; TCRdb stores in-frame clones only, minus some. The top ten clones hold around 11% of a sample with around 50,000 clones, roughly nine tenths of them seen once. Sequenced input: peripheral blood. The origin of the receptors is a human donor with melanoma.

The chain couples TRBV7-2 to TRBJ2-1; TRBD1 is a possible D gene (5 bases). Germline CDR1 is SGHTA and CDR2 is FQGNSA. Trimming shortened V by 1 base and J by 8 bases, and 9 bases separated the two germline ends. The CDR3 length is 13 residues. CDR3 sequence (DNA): TGTGCCAGCAGCTTAGTCCAGGGCCATGAGCAGTTCTTC. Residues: CASSLVQGHEQFF.

CDR3 nucleotides: TGCGCCAGCAGCCCGGGACAGGGTTACTATGGCTACACCTTC. Encoded protein: CASSPGQGYYGYTF. The chain is built from TRBV5-1 and TRBJ1-2; 9 positions match TRBD1. This CDR3 has 14 residues. V dropped 4 bases and J dropped 3; count of bases not matched to a gene: 4. In germline, CDR1 is SGHRS, CDR2 YFSETQ.

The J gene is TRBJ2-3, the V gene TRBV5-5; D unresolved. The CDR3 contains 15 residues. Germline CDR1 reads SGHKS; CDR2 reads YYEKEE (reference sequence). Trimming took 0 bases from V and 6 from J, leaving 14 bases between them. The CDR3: CASSLVPQPQDTQYF. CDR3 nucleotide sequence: TGTGCCAGCAGCTTGGTGCCCCAACCACAGGATACGCAGTATTTT.

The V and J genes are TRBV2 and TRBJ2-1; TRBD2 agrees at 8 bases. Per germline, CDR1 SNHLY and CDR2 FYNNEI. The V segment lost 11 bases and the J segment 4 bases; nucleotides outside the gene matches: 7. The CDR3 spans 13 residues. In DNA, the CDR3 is TGTGCCTCGGCCGGGGGGGCTTACAATGAGCAGTTCTTC. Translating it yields CASAGGAYNEQFF.

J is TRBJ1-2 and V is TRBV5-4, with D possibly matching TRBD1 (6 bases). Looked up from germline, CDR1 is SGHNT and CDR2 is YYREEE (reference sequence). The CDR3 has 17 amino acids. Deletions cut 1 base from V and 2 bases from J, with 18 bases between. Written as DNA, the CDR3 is TGTGCCAGCAGCTTGAGGAGTGGGGGGCGAGACAACTATGGCTACACCTTC. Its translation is CASSLRSGGRDNYGYTF.